The 22 T cell receptor beta chains in this list originate from one sample, sequenced in a study of T and B cells in COVID-19 patients. TRB rearrangements were amplified by multiplex PCR with BIOMED2 TRB-A/B primers. TCRdb passed the multiplex PCR reads through MiXCR, listing each CDR3 protein once. The table shows about 9,400 distinct CDR3 sequences, with 30% to 40% occurring only once. TRB was amplified from about 250-500 ng of blood genomic DNA. Specimen: blood. The receptors were gathered from a human donor who had recovered from COVID-19.

This clonotype rates as medium-sized. The rearrangement joins TRBV19 to TRBJ2-1, with a possible D match to TRBD2 (5 bases). Trimming took off 5 bases at V and 11 bases at J, with 16 bases between the two ends. The CDR3 covers 13 residues. Germline values: CDR1 LNHDA, CDR2 SQIVND (reference sequence). The CDR3 reads CASSPEGLYQQFF. CDR3 nucleotide sequence: TGTGCCAGTAGTCCTGAGGGCCTATATCAGCAGTTCTTC. Drawing the rest from reference TRBV19 and TRBJ2-1, the complete variable domain is DGGITQSPKYLFRKEGQNVTLSCEQNLNHDAMYWYRQDPGQGLRLIYYSQIVNDFQKGDIAEGYSVSREKKESFPLTVTSAQKNPTAFYLCASSPEGLYQQFFGPGTRLTVL.

This clonotype was seen a handful of times. The chain couples TRBV12-3 or TRBV12-4 to TRBJ2-5, with D uncertain. CDR3 length: 11 residues. V lost 6 bases to trimming and J lost 4 bases, with 6 bases between them. The CDR3 protein is CASSRRETQYF. CDR3 sequence (DNA): TGTGCCAGCAGCCGTCGAGAGACCCAGTACTTC.

This rearrangement joins TRBV5-4 to TRBJ2-5; D possibly matches TRBD1 or TRBD2 (5 bases each). The CDR3 length is 14 residues. V shed 0 bases and J shed 1 base, with 7 bases lying between them. Germline V gene sequence: CDR1 SGHNT, CDR2 YYREEE (reference sequence). The CDR3 nucleotides read TGTGCCAGCAGCTTGGCGGGGCGCCAAGAGACCCAGTACTTC. Translated: CASSLAGRQETQYF.

This sequence joins TRBV5-1 and TRBJ2-1; D is perhaps TRBD1 (6 bases). The ends were cut back, 1 base at V and 12 bases at J, with 14 bases in the middle. Germline V CDR1 and CDR2: SGHRS, YFSETQ. This CDR3 has 13 amino acids. The CDR3 region is CASSLSGAQGQFF. The CDR3 coding sequence is TGCGCCAGCAGCTTGTCTGGGGCACAGGGGCAGTTCTTC.

In this sample, this clonotype turned up once. The V and J genes are TRBV7-6 and TRBJ1-1; the D is unclear. CDR1 is SGHVS and CDR2 is FNYEAQ in the germline V gene. This CDR3 spans 12 amino acids. V lost 5 bases and J 7 bases, leaving 11 bases between the germline ends. The CDR3 here is CASSQVGIEAFF. CDR3 nucleotide sequence: TGTGCCAGCAGCCAGGTGGGGATTGAAGCTTTCTTT. The full variable domain, completed using reference TRBV7-6 and TRBJ1-1, is GAGVSQSPRYKVTKRGQDVALRCDPISGHVSLYWYRQALGQGPEFLTYFNYEAQQDKSGLPNDRFSAERPEGSISTLTIQRTEQRDSAMYRCASSQVGIEAFFGQGTRLTVV.

This rearrangement joins TRBV20-1 to TRBJ1-2; TRBD1 agrees at 10 bases. The V gene end was trimmed by 4 bases and the J gene end by 8 bases; junction bases not matched to a gene: 10. This CDR3 has 14 amino acids. CDR1 is DFQATT and CDR2 is SNEGSKA in the germline V gene (reference sequence). The CDR3 bases are TGCAGTGCTATGAATAACCGGGACAGGGGAGGCTACACCTTC. Translated, it gives CSAMNNRDRGGYTF.

The V gene is TRBV12-3 or TRBV12-4, the J gene TRBJ1-6; the D gene is possibly TRBD1 (6 bases). V lost 9 bases and J 3 bases, leaving 15 bases between the germline ends. The CDR3 has 15 amino acids. The CDR3, as DNA: TGTGCCAGGCTGGACAGCTTATTCTATAATTCACCCCTCCACTTT. This gives the protein CARLDSLFYNSPLHF.

This clonotype was counted a few times. V gene TRBV6-5 combines with J gene TRBJ2-5; D not resolved. The CDR3 has 11 amino acids. Trimming shortened V by 4 bases and J by 1 base, and 1 base separated the two germline ends. The germline V gene encodes CDR1 MNHEY and CDR2 SVGAGI. The CDR3 is CASSSQETQYF. The CDR3 DNA sequence: TGTGCCAGCAGTTCCCAAGAGACCCAGTACTTC.

Turning to this clonotype: An end of the junction differs from the germline gene, which may be a read error. This rearrangement joins TRBV7-9 to TRBJ2-1; TRBD2 might be the D (6 bases). The germline CDR1 and CDR2 sequences are SEHNR and FQNEAQ (reference sequence). The CDR3 sequence is 15 residues long. Here the CDR3 DNA reads TGTGCCAGAAGCTTAGTCCAGGGAGGTCACAATGAGCAGTTCTTC. As protein: CARSLVQGGHNEQFF. Looking up the rest from reference TRBV7-9 and TRBJ2-1 gives the full variable domain: DTGVSQNPRHKITKRGQNVTFRCDPISEHNRLYWYRQTLGQGPEFLTYFQNEAQLEKSRLLSDRFSAERPKGSFSTLEIQRTEQGDSAMYLCARSLVQGGHNEQFFGPGTRLTVL.

This sequence joins TRBV12-3 or TRBV12-4 and TRBJ1-1; unclear D gene. The V and J ends lost 1 base and 0 bases respectively, with 9 bases between them. The CDR3 length is 15 residues. The CDR3: CASSLGEGLNTEAFF. CDR3 in DNA: TGTGCCAGCAGTTTAGGTGAAGGGCTGAACACTGAAGCTTTCTTT.

In this sample, this clonotype is medium-sized. The rearrangement links TRBV19 to TRBJ1-1; D gene unclear. Germline V gene sequence: CDR1 LNHDA, CDR2 SQIVND (reference sequence). CDR3 length: 13 amino acids. V gave up 5 bases and J gave up 0 bases, with 7 bases separating them. The CDR3 DNA reads TGTGCCAGTAGTGTCAGACTGAACACTGAAGCTTTCTTT. Translation: CASSVRLNTEAFF.

This sequence joins TRBV20-1 and TRBJ2-7; no definite D call. The ends were cut back, 0 bases at V and 1 base at J, with 10 bases in the middle. The CDR3 spans 14 residues. Germline V gene data show CDR1 as DFQATT and CDR2 as SNEGSKA (reference sequence). CDR3 bases: TGCAGTGCTAGAGATACAGTCCGTTCCTACGAGCAGTACTTC. Protein product: CSARDTVRSYEQYF.

The chain carries TRBV20-1 and TRBJ2-3; TRBD2 matches 7 bases. With V trimmed by 7 bases and J by 2 bases, 9 bases remained unmatched. The CDR3 is 14 residues long. The germline gives CDR1 DFQATT, CDR2 SNEGSKA (reference sequence). CDR3: CSEERGLYTDTQYF. The CDR3 nucleotides are TGCAGTGAGGAGCGGGGTCTATACACAGATACGCAGTATTTT.

The V call is TRBV20-1, the J call TRBJ2-5, with TRBD1 identical over 9 bases. This CDR3 contains 15 residues. Germline loops: CDR1 DFQATT, CDR2 SNEGSKA (reference sequence). Trimming removed 4 bases from V and 7 bases from J; junction bases left unmatched: 13. The CDR3 reads CSANSRDRATRTQYF. The DNA of the CDR3 is TGCAGTGCTAATAGCCGGGACAGGGCGACCAGGACCCAGTACTTC.

With regard to this clonotype: The CDR3 ends on some other residue instead of the conserved phenylalanine or tryptophan, so this is likely a read error. No DNA is shown, since the ends of the CDR3 on it are uncertain; the CDR3 is the one TCRdb lists. The chain couples TRBV7-9 to TRBJ2-6; the D segment call TRBD2 is taken from the table without a DNA check. Termini included, the CDR3 measures 8 amino acids. Germline lookup yields CDR1 SEHNR and CDR2 FQNEAQ (reference sequence). This CDR3 reads CASSETSG.

This clonotype ranks as medium-sized (0.01 to 0.1%). This rearrangement joins TRBV19 to TRBJ2-3; 8 bases are a match to TRBD2. J gave up 2 bases and V 6 bases, and 7 bases lay outside the gene matches. Germline V gene sequence: CDR1 LNHDA, CDR2 SQIVND (reference sequence). The CDR3 consists of 15 residues. DNA of the CDR3: TGTGCCAGTAGCGGGGGGGGACAATCCACAGATACGCAGTATTTT. This codes for CASSGGGQSTDTQYF.

CDR3 protein: CASSPTGLAGVGDTQYF. The CDR3 nucleotides are TGTGCCAGCAGCCCAACAGGACTAGCGGGGGTTGGAGATACGCAGTATTTT. The rearrangement uses TRBV11-1 and TRBJ2-3; 13 bases map to TRBD2. Germline trimming cut 5 bases from V and 5 bases from J; bases unmatched to any gene: 10. The CDR3 is 17 residues long. Per the germline V gene, CDR1 is SGHAT and CDR2 is FQDESV (reference sequence). Full variable domain (outside the CDR3, taken from reference TRBV11-1 and TRBJ2-3): EAEVAQSPRYKITEKSQAVAFWCDPISGHATLYWYRQILGQGPELLVQFQDESVVDDSQLPKDRFSAERLKGVDSTLKIQPAELGDSAMYLCASSPTGLAGVGDTQYFGPGTRLTVL.

This clonotype was observed a few times. The rearrangement links TRBV7-9 to TRBJ2-7; 9 bases are a match to TRBD2. Germline CDR1 and CDR2: SEHNR and FQNEAQ (reference sequence). The CDR3 has 16 residues. J gave up 3 bases and V 0 bases, and 6 bases lay outside the gene matches. The CDR3 sequence: CASSLAFSGGLYEQYF. The CDR3 DNA reads TGTGCCAGCAGCTTAGCGTTTAGCGGGGGCCTCTACGAGCAGTACTTC. Complete variable domain (other parts from reference TRBV7-9 and TRBJ2-7): DTGVSQNPRHKITKRGQNVTFRCDPISEHNRLYWYRQTLGQGPEFLTYFQNEAQLEKSRLLSDRFSAERPKGSFSTLEIQRTEQGDSAMYLCASSLAFSGGLYEQYFGPGTRLTVT.

This clonotype appeared a few times. V and J are TRBV14 and TRBJ2-2, with D possibly TRBD1 on 5 matching bases. The V end lost 1 base, the J end lost 4 bases, and 10 bases lay between the germline ends. Germline-derived CDR1 and CDR2 are SGHDN and FVKESK. The CDR3 is 15 residues long. The CDR3 bases are TGTGCCAGCAGCCAAGTAGGCAGGGCCACCGGGGAGCTGTTTTTT. This translates into CASSQVGRATGELFF.

The gene calls are TRBV20-1 and TRBJ2-3, with TRBD2 matching 9 bases. The junction had 7 bases not matched to a gene; V was cut back by 5 bases and J by 4 bases. There are 14 residues in the CDR3. Germline loops: CDR1 DFQATT, CDR2 SNEGSKA (reference sequence). The CDR3 DNA is TGCAGTGCTGCTTCGCGGGGGGGCGCAGATACGCAGTATTTT. Protein product: CSAASRGGADTQYF.

There are a few counts of this clonotype. The chain combines TRBV6-5 with TRBJ1-1, with a tentative D call TRBD1 (6 bases). Germline assignment: CDR1 MNHEY and CDR2 SVGAGI. The CDR3 extends over 13 amino acids. The V gene lost 5 bases and the J gene lost 3 bases, with 10 bases spanning the gap. The CDR3 DNA follows: TGTGCCAGCAGTCAAAAGGGGGACACTGAAGCTTTCTTT. Protein sequence: CASSQKGDTEAFF.

This clonotype was detected only a few times. The CDR3 bases are TGTGCCAGCTCACCACCGGGACAGGGGGGCTACGAGCAGTACTTC. Translation gives CASSPPGQGGYEQYF. This chain links TRBV18 with TRBJ2-7, with 11 bases lining up with TRBD1. The J segment lost 3 bases and the V segment lost 0 bases, leaving 1 base of the junction unmatched. The CDR3 loop spans 15 amino acids. CDR1 KGHSH and CDR2 LQKENI come from the germline V gene.